This T cell receptor beta chain was observed in a study of OX40 agonist ivuxolimab in advanced cancers. The overall study: Patients enrolled in dose escalation were diagnosed with hepatocellular carcinoma, melanoma, renal cell or head and neck cancer.

V dropped 0 bases and J dropped 0 bases, with 9 bases sitting between them. Germline assignment: CDR1 MNHEY and CDR2 SMNVEV (reference sequence). This CDR3 has 15 amino acids. Sequenced by immunoSEQ multiplex PCR; TCRdb stores in-frame clones only, minus some. The sample includes about 20,000 clones, roughly 70% of them seen just once. This clonotype was sampled from an adult with an advanced solid tumor such as melanoma, head and neck, liver or kidney cancer. Here the sequenced sample was CD4+ or CD8+ T cells sorted from blood, taken in a trial of the OX40 agonist ivuxolimab. The chain couples TRBV27 to TRBJ2-7; D unresolved. CDR3 residues: CASSLSVGNSYEQYF. The CDR3 region has the DNA TGTGCCAGCAGTTTATCCGTCGGAAACTCCTACGAGCAGTACTTC.